The clone carrying this T cell receptor beta chain was seen ten or more times. The CDR3 sequence is 16 residues long. The germline CDR1 and CDR2 sequences are SNHLY and FYNNEI. J was trimmed by 7 bases and V by 4 bases; bases with no gene match: 10. This library used roughly 400 ng RNA and molecular barcoded adaptors spanning alpha/delta and beta/gamma chains. TCRdb re-called the reads with MiXCR, one entry per CDR3 protein. This sample has some 48,000 distinct CDR3 sequences, with roughly 20% found just once. This sample is part of a study of read filtering for tumor transcriptome and immune sequencing.

The material sequenced was a population of CD138-negative cells sorted from bone marrow. The sequence was collected from a donor older than 35 with multiple myeloma. The V gene is TRBV2, the J gene TRBJ2-1; 10 positions match TRBD2. The CDR3 reads CASSARSGRARNEQFF. As DNA, the CDR3 is TGTGCCAGCAGTGCCCGGAGCGGGAGGGCCAGGAATGAGCAGTTCTTC.